This T cell receptor (beta chain) was identified in a study of kidney transplant recipient with SARS-CoV-2 infection. CDR3 size: 16 residues. V lost 5 bases and J 0 bases, leaving 15 bases between the germline ends. Germline V gene sequence: CDR1 MDHEN, CDR2 SYDVKM. In TCRdb, the reads were re-called with MiXCR into one record per CDR3 protein. The sample carries 200,000 to 250,000 distinct CDR3 sequences, more than 25% recorded once. This clonotype turned up a few times. The sample consisted of a blood sample, taken at baseline and on roughly day 110 from a kidney transplant recipient. The chain links TRBV28 to TRBJ2-3, with D possibly TRBD2 on 6 matching bases. The sequence was obtained from a male patient aged 25-45 years who had COVID-19 and was a kidney transplant recipient. Among the T cells, some may be from the graft donor. The CDR3: CASSPPLATSTDTQYF. The CDR3 coding sequence is TGTGCCAGCAGTCCCCCTCTAGCGACCAGCACAGATACGCAGTATTTT. The full variable domain, its missing parts supplied by reference TRBV28 and TRBJ2-3, is DVKVTQSSRYLVKRTGEKVFLECVQDMDHENMFWYRQDPGLGLRLIYFSYDVKMKEKGDIPEGYSVSREKKERFSLILESASTNQTSMYLCASSPPLATSTDTQYFGPGTRLTVL.